Presented here are 26 T cell receptor beta chains from one specimen sequenced in a study of CXCR3-negative and CXCR3-positive naive CD8 T cells. Study results and caveats: For CXCR3-positive naive cells, TRB CDR3s were more hydrophobic than those of CXCR3-negative naive cells.

The libraries of TRB cDNA were prepared using 5' RACE with UMI labels. TCRdb re-called the 5' RACE reads and gives one entry per CDR3 protein, without DNA. In total, the table holds over 150,000 distinct CDR3 sequences. These TCRs' antigens remain unknown. Sequencing was carried out using naive CXCR3+ CD8+ T cells from blood. Subset specified: CD45RO-CCR7+CD27+CD95- naive CD8+ T cells expressing CXCR3 (TNR3+). These receptors all come from a human donor in good health. Some clones in this sample may be carry-over from other donors' samples.

CDR3 sequence: CASSPLAGGQEQYF. The V and J genes are TRBV28 and TRBJ2-7; no DNA is available, so the TRBD2 call from TCRdb remains unchecked. CDR1 MDHEN and CDR2 SYDVKM come from the germline V gene. The CDR3 is 14 amino acids.

The genes are TRBV9 and TRBJ2-1; the TCRdb call, TRBD1, lacks DNA for checking. This CDR3 spans 16 amino acids. The germline gives CDR1 SGDLS, CDR2 YYNGEE. The chain's CDR3 is CASSLVRDNPRDEQFF.

This chain uses TRBV29-1 with TRBJ2-5; TCRdb picks TRBD1, but there is no DNA to check that call. From germline, CDR1 is SQVTM and CDR2 ANQGSEA. There are 13 residues in the CDR3. The CDR3 is CSVARRGRETQYF.

The CDR3 reads CASSPSGRFFGADTQYF. The chain has TRBV28 and TRBJ2-3; TCRdb gives TRBD2 as the D gene, but with no DNA this cannot be confirmed. This CDR3 has 17 residues. Germline V gene data show CDR1 as MDHEN and CDR2 as SYDVKM.

V and J are TRBV28 and TRBJ2-1; as DNA is missing, the TRBD2 call by TCRdb cannot be tested. This CDR3 comprises 15 residues. Germline CDR1 reads MDHEN; CDR2 reads SYDVKM. The CDR3 is CASSSLGLAANEQFF. The whole variable domain, remainder taken from reference TRBV28 and TRBJ2-1, is DVKVTQSSRYLVKRTGEKVFLECVQDMDHENMFWYRQDPGLGLRLIYFSYDVKMKEKGDIPEGYSVSREKKERFSLILESASTNQTSMYLCASSSLGLAANEQFFGPGTRLTVL.

The CDR3 spells CASSPLSPGELFF. J is TRBJ2-2 and V is TRBV4-2; TCRdb outputs TRBD2, but without DNA this stays unchecked. The CDR3 consists of 13 residues. Germline assignment: CDR1 LGHNA and CDR2 YNFKEQ.

The J gene is TRBJ2-1, the V gene TRBV20-1; TCRdb returns TRBD2, unconfirmable since there is no DNA. Germline lookup yields CDR1 DFQATT and CDR2 SNEGSKA (reference sequence). CDR3 length: 14 residues. The CDR3 loop reads CSAPIAGGPDEQFF.

The rearrangement uses TRBV28 and TRBJ2-1. CDR1 MDHEN and CDR2 SYDVKM come from the germline V gene. The length of the CDR3 is 14 residues. The CDR3 here is CASSFASPYNEQFF.

V is TRBV20-1 and J is TRBJ2-1; TCRdb's D call of TRBD1 is untestable without DNA. Per germline, CDR1 DFQATT and CDR2 SNEGSKA (reference sequence). The CDR3 has 13 amino acids. CDR3 sequence: CSAEDRLYNEQFF.

The V gene is TRBV7-2, the J gene TRBJ1-4; TCRdb gives TRBD1 as the D gene, but with no DNA this cannot be confirmed. Germline V CDR1 and CDR2: SGHTA, FQGNSA. The CDR3 totals 14 residues. CDR3: CASSSTGLHEKLFF. Looking up the rest from reference TRBV7-2 and TRBJ1-4 gives the full variable domain: GAGVSQSPSNKVTEKGKDVELRCDPISGHTALYWYRQSLGQGLEFLIYFQGNSAPDKSGLPSDRFSAERTGGSVSTLTIQRTQQEDSAVYLCASSSTGLHEKLFFGSGTQLSVL.

CDR3 protein: CASSLRTTPHEQFF. The chain uses TRBV2 and TRBJ2-1; the TCRdb call, TRBD1, lacks DNA for checking. The germline V gene has CDR1 SNHLY and CDR2 FYNNEI. There are 14 residues in the CDR3.

The chain employs TRBV2 and TRBJ2-1; lacking DNA, the TRBD1 call made by TCRdb goes unchecked. This CDR3 has 13 amino acids. Germline CDR1 is SNHLY and CDR2 is FYNNEI. CDR3 loop: CASSEGGAHEQFF.

The J gene is TRBJ1-1, the V gene TRBV4-1. From germline, CDR1 is MGHRA and CDR2 YSYEKL. The CDR3 is 18 amino acids. CDR3 in amino acids: CASSQDRFRGGLNTEAFF.

The chain links TRBV12-3 or TRBV12-4 to TRBJ2-5; TCRdb calls TRBD2, which cannot be checked without DNA. The CDR3 consists of 16 residues. The CDR3 loop is CASSLSGPLPGETQYF.

V gene TRBV15 combines with J gene TRBJ2-1; TCRdb's D call, TRBD1, is unchecked because there is no DNA. This CDR3 spans 14 amino acids. The V gene's germline CDR1 is LNHNV and CDR2 YYDKDF (reference sequence). CDR3 in amino acids: CATSQDTARNEQFF. Complete variable domain (other parts from reference TRBV15 and TRBJ2-1): DAMVIQNPRYQVTQFGKPVTLSCSQTLNHNVMYWYQQKSSQAPKLLFHYYDKDFNNEADTPDNFQSRRPNTSFCFLDIRSPGLGDTAMYLCATSQDTARNEQFFGPGTRLTVL.

The chain has TRBV5-1 and TRBJ1-1. The CDR3 contains 16 residues. Germline V gives CDR1 SGHRS, CDR2 YFSETQ. The chain's CDR3 is CASSSHGTFRNTEAFF.

The chain is built from TRBV23-1 and TRBJ2-5; absent DNA, TCRdb's TRBD1 call cannot be checked. TRBV23-1 is noted as an ORF with a role that remains uncertain. The CDR3 extends over 15 amino acids. The chain's CDR3 is CASTSPRDRKETQYF.

This chain connects TRBV29-1 to TRBJ1-2; TCRdb's D call of TRBD1 is untestable without DNA. In germline, CDR1 is SQVTM, CDR2 ANQGSEA. This CDR3 is 13 amino acids long. The CDR3: CSARTGADYGYTF.

The rearrangement joins TRBV12-3 or TRBV12-4 to TRBJ2-3; there is no DNA to check the TCRdb D call of TRBD2. The CDR3 runs to 16 residues. CDR3 sequence: CARSTTGLAGADTQYF.

V gene TRBV20-1 combines with J gene TRBJ1-2; TCRdb designates TRBD1, a call that cannot be tested without DNA. Germline CDR1 DFQATT, CDR2 SNEGSKA (reference sequence). This CDR3 has 16 amino acids. CDR3 region: CSARYRGRLTNYGYTF.

The chain carries TRBV3-1 and TRBJ1-2; the D gene TCRdb calls, TRBD1, cannot be checked with no DNA. In germline, CDR1 is LGHDT, CDR2 YNNKEL (reference sequence). This CDR3 comprises 15 residues. The CDR3 sequence: CASSQGGDGDYGYTF.

CDR3 sequence: CASSSPGDRAPYGYTF. The V call is TRBV28, the J call TRBJ1-2; the TCRdb D gene call, TRBD1, has no DNA to confirm it. CDR3 size: 16 residues. Per the germline V gene, CDR1 is MDHEN and CDR2 is SYDVKM.

The CDR3 reads CASSHSSGAPEQYF. This sequence joins TRBV4-3 and TRBJ2-7; TCRdb gives TRBD2 as the D gene, but with no DNA this cannot be confirmed. This CDR3 contains 14 residues. Germline assignment: CDR1 LGHNA and CDR2 YSLEER.

The chain carries TRBV25-1 and TRBJ1-6. The length of the CDR3 is 15 residues. CDR1 and CDR2 (germline): MGHDK, SYGVNS. The CDR3 loop reads CASSESGLYNSPLHF.

The chain recombines TRBV7-9 with TRBJ1-4; without DNA, the TCRdb call of TRBD1 cannot be checked. Germline V CDR1 and CDR2: SEHNR, FQNEAQ (reference sequence). The CDR3 runs to 14 residues. The CDR3 sequence is CASSSMLRGEKLFF.

The V and J genes are TRBV7-8 and TRBJ1-2. CDR1 SGHVS and CDR2 FQNEAQ come from the germline V gene. CDR3 length: 13 amino acids. The CDR3 region is CASKGGGSYGYTF.